This T cell receptor (beta chain) stems from a study of Ad26.COV2.S vaccination and SARS-CoV-2 variants. As regards this clone: Its antigen is not identified.

The method was immunoSEQ multiplex PCR; TCRdb's version includes in-frame clones alone and lacks a portion of them. The sample holds under 550,000 clones; 75% to 95% are singletons and the top ten take 12%. Treatment described: approximately 18 received Ad26.COV2.S at low or high dose, single or two shots; about five received placebo; per-sample allocation not given. Samples came from day 63 after the first vaccine or placebo injection. An 18-55-year-old adult in Boston served as donor. Overall study results and limits: Higher spike-specific TCR breadth was found in vaccine recipients than in placebo recipients. Researchers cautioned that TCR breadth and depth analyses may have underestimated total T cell responses.

Unmatched junction bases numbered 7, after V lost 3 bases and J lost 3 bases. CDR1 SGDLS and CDR2 YYNGEE come from the germline V gene. This CDR3 spans 17 amino acids. Material: peripheral blood, obtained in a trial of Ad26.COV2.S vaccine versus placebo. This clonotype was sampled from a person between 18 and 59 years old who received the Ad26.COV2.S COVID-19 vaccine or a placebo. The genes are TRBV9 and TRBJ2-1; 12 nucleotides agree with TRBD2. CDR3 sequence (DNA): TGTGCCAGCAGCGATGGGACTAGCGGGCAGATCTACAATGAGCAGTTCTTC. Its protein is CASSDGTSGQIYNEQFF. Full variable domain (missing parts from reference TRBV9 and TRBJ2-1): DSGVTQTPKHLITATGQRVTLRCSPRSGDLSVYWYQQSLDQGLQFLIQYYNGEERAKGNILERFSAQQFPDLHSELNLSSLELGDSALYFCASSDGTSGQIYNEQFFGPGTRLTVL.